This TCR beta chain was obtained from a study of T cell repertoires in cytomegalovirus infection. Study context: Epitope selection comprised recently identified HLA-C-restricted CMV epitopes and well-studied HLA-B-restricted CMV epitopes. TCR beta signatures that were public indicated CMV infection and matching HLA type.

TCRdb recomputed calls from the reads with MiXCR, one row per CDR3 protein. The data show roughly 570,000 distinct CDR3 sequences, with over 35% seen just once and 48% held by the top ten. Germline trimming cut 1 base from V and 2 bases from J; bases unmatched to any gene: 6. This CDR3 has 16 residues. Germline assignment: CDR1 SGHVS and CDR2 FQNEAQ. As regards this clonotype: What it binds is not known.

Regarding the study as a whole: Individuals carrying CMV plus the relevant HLA were identified by cumulative frequency of public TCR beta families. The ex vivo response showed dominance by HLA-C-restricted CMV-specific TCR beta clonotypes.

Sequenced here: cultured PBMCs, sampled from culture after CMV antigen stimulation. This chain links TRBV7-8 with TRBJ2-7, with TRBD2 matching over 9 bases. The TCR comes from a human donor in good health (CMV status not recorded). Some clones in this sample may be carry-over from other donors' samples. CDR3 in DNA: TGTGCCAGCAGCTTAGAACGCGGGAGGGCTCCCTACGAGCAGTACTTC. Protein product: CASSLERGRAPYEQYF.